This passage covers 20 T cell receptor beta chains from one sample sequenced in a study of neoadjuvant nivolumab and ipilimumab in lung cancer. This table comes from immunoSEQ multiplex PCR, and its TCRdb copy is limited to in-frame clones, with some not included. The table lists approximately 19,000 clones, about nine tenths of them singletons, with 2.1% in the top ten. Material: peripheral blood, obtained before neoadjuvant nivolumab, alone or with ipilimumab. The receptors come from an adult with non-small cell lung cancer.

The chain recombines TRBV20-1 with TRBJ1-1; D may be TRBD1 (5 bases). The CDR3 is 10 residues long. The germline V gene has CDR1 DFQATT and CDR2 SNEGSKA (reference sequence). Trimming took off 3 bases at V and 10 bases at J, with 9 bases between the two ends. The CDR3 region is CSARSGGAFF. The CDR3 region has the DNA TGCAGTGCTAGGAGCGGGGGAGCTTTCTTT.

The V and J genes are TRBV7-6 and TRBJ2-7; possible D gene TRBD1, 5 bases. CDR3 length: 14 residues. Trimming removed 1 base from V and 3 bases from J, with 10 bases in between. Germline CDR1 reads SGHVS; CDR2 reads FNYEAQ. CDR3 nucleotide sequence: TGTGCCAGCAGCTTAGACTCCCAGGGCTACGAGCAGTACTTC. It yields the protein CASSLDSQGYEQYF. The full variable domain, rest sourced from reference TRBV7-6 and TRBJ2-7, is GAGVSQSPRYKVTKRGQDVALRCDPISGHVSLYWYRQALGQGPEFLTYFNYEAQQDKSGLPNDRFSAERPEGSISTLTIQRTEQRDSAMYRCASSLDSQGYEQYFGPGTRLTVT.

For the CDR3, the DNA is TGTGCCATCCGGACTAGCTCAGGTGGGGAGCAGTACTTC. The encoded protein is CAIRTSSGGEQYF. This chain links TRBV6-6 with TRBJ2-7, with 8 bases lining up with TRBD2. This CDR3 has 13 amino acids. Germline-derived CDR1 and CDR2 are MNHNY and SVGAGI (reference sequence). V shed 10 bases, J shed 7 bases, and the junction held 12 bases outside the gene matches.

The rearrangement uses TRBV7-9 and TRBJ2-3; 9 nucleotides agree with TRBD2. Germline lookup yields CDR1 SEHNR and CDR2 FQNEAQ (reference sequence). This CDR3 region has 16 residues. J gave up 6 bases and V 4 bases, and 11 bases lay outside the gene matches. CDR3 DNA sequence: TGTGCCAGCAGCTCCTCCTGGGCGGGAGGGCGGGATACGCAGTATTTT. This encodes CASSSSWAGGRDTQYF.

The gene calls are TRBV7-2 and TRBJ2-7; D might be TRBD2 (6 bases). The CDR3 is 14 amino acids. Trimming stripped 2 bases from V and 5 bases from J, with 13 bases between. Germline loops: CDR1 SGHTA, CDR2 FQGNSA. The CDR3 DNA follows: TGTGCCAGCAGCTTACGGTCGGGAGCCCACGAGCAGTACTTC. Translation gives CASSLRSGAHEQYF.

The chain joins TRBV30 to TRBJ1-5, with D perhaps TRBD1 (6 bases). Trimming took 3 bases from V and 3 from J, leaving 15 bases between them. The CDR3 covers 15 residues. The V gene's germline CDR1 is GTSNPN and CDR2 SVGIG (reference sequence). Here the CDR3 reads CAWSTSGQFNQPQHF. The DNA of the CDR3 is TGTGCCTGGAGCACCTCAGGACAGTTCAATCAGCCCCAGCATTTT.

V and J are TRBV4-2 and TRBJ2-7; D remains ambiguous. Trimming left V 0 bases short and J 7 bases short, with 10 bases between. Per the germline V gene, CDR1 is LGHNA and CDR2 is YNFKEQ. The CDR3 runs 13 residues. In DNA form, the CDR3 reads TGTGCCAGCAGCCAAGACCCTCTTAGGGAGCAGTACTTC. This translates into CASSQDPLREQYF.

The V gene is TRBV10-3, the J gene TRBJ2-7; D is unclear. Germline V CDR1 and CDR2: ENHRY, SYGVKD. The CDR3 is made up of 17 amino acids. V was pared by 0 bases and J by 0 bases, with 15 bases between. CDR3 region: CAISESLPRRHSYEQYF. For the CDR3, the DNA is TGTGCCATCAGTGAGTCCCTTCCCCGGCGCCACTCCTACGAGCAGTACTTC.

This chain joins TRBV30 and TRBJ2-7; D perhaps matches TRBD1 (6 bases). With 5 bases removed from V and 6 bases from J, the gap between germline ends came to 20 bases. This CDR3 has 14 residues. Germline loops: CDR1 GTSNPN, CDR2 SVGIG (reference sequence). CDR3 coding DNA: TGTGCCTGGGCAACCCAGGGGCTAGGTGGCGAGCAGTACTTC. This codes for CAWATQGLGGEQYF.

V gene TRBV7-9 combines with J gene TRBJ2-2; possible D gene TRBD2, 6 bases. Trimming removed 4 bases at V and 3 bases at J, with 18 bases between. Germline assignment: CDR1 SEHNR and CDR2 FQNEAQ (reference sequence). The CDR3 spans 17 residues. This CDR3 is CASSSPFSGSYTGELFF. CDR3 nucleotide sequence: TGTGCCAGCAGCTCTCCCTTTAGCGGTTCTTACACCGGGGAGCTGTTTTTT.

This clone was observed a single time. The rearrangement joins TRBV5-1 to TRBJ2-3; the D is unclear. The V gene's germline CDR1 is SGHRS and CDR2 YFSETQ. V was trimmed by 2 bases and J by 0 bases, leaving 1 base between them. The CDR3 covers 12 residues. CDR3 residues: CASSLSTDTQYF. CDR3 coding DNA: TGCGCCAGCAGCTTAAGCACAGATACGCAGTATTTT.

V usage is TRBV6-6 and J usage is TRBJ2-1; tentatively, D is TRBD2 (6 bases). V was clipped by 6 bases and J by 7 bases, with 13 bases between them. The CDR3 extends over 13 amino acids. In germline, CDR1 is MNHNY, CDR2 SVGAGI (reference sequence). CDR3 protein: CASSVTEGNEQFF. CDR3 nucleotide sequence: TGTGCCAGCAGCGTGACGGAGGGGAATGAGCAGTTCTTC.

This clone was found a few times. The chain is built from TRBV9 and TRBJ1-4; no firm D call. Germline V CDR1 and CDR2: SGDLS, YYNGEE. This CDR3 is built from 13 residues. V lost 3 bases, J lost 8 bases, and 11 bases lay in between. CDR3 residues: CASSAGGLEKLFF. The CDR3 DNA reads TGTGCCAGCAGCGCCGGAGGTTTAGAAAAACTGTTTTTT.

This clone was seen a few times. The chain is built from TRBV6-1 and TRBJ1-2; weak D call: TRBD1 (5 bases). Germline-derived CDR1 and CDR2 are MNHNS and SASEGT. V was pared by 4 bases and J by 5 bases, with 14 bases between. The length of the CDR3 is 14 residues. This chain's CDR3 is CASSGDSTTYGYTF. The CDR3 DNA reads as TGTGCCAGCAGTGGAGACAGTACCACATATGGCTACACCTTC.

The chain joins TRBV18 to TRBJ1-1; TRBD1 matches at 8 bases. The CDR3 contains 16 residues. With V trimmed by 3 bases and J by 5 bases, 11 bases remained unmatched. CDR1 is KGHSH, CDR2 LQKENI, per germline. Here the CDR3 reads CASSPQTGTGSTEAFF. CDR3 nucleotide sequence: TGTGCCAGCTCACCGCAAACCGGGACAGGTTCAACTGAAGCTTTCTTT.

This chain joins TRBV10-3 and TRBJ2-7, with 7 bases lining up with TRBD1. CDR3 length: 13 amino acids. In germline, CDR1 is ENHRY, CDR2 SYGVKD. V lost 10 bases to trimming and J lost 3 bases; unmatched junction nucleotides: 9. The CDR3 DNA reads as TGTGCCACAGTCCGGGACAGCGACTACGAGCAGTACTTC. It is translated as CATVRDSDYEQYF.

This chain uses TRBV11-3 with TRBJ1-1; D remains unclear. Germline V gene sequence: CDR1 SGHNT, CDR2 YENEEA. This CDR3 contains 13 residues. Trimming left V 1 base short and J 1 base short, with 4 bases between. The DNA for the CDR3 is TGTGCCAGCAGCTTAGTCCAGAACACTGAAGCTTTCTTT. Residues: CASSLVQNTEAFF.

J is TRBJ2-3 and V is TRBV5-6; 8 positions match TRBD1. Germline CDR1 reads SGHDT; CDR2 reads YYEEEE. The trim removed 3 bases at V and 2 bases at J, leaving 8 bases unmatched. This CDR3 is built from 16 residues. The CDR3 sequence: CASSSWTGRNTDTQYF. Here the CDR3 DNA reads TGTGCCAGCAGCTCCTGGACAGGGAGGAACACAGATACGCAGTATTTT.

This chain uses TRBV11-3 with TRBJ2-2; 10 nucleotides align to TRBD2. V lost 0 bases and J lost 3; bases outside the gene matches: 7. CDR3 length equals 18 residues. Germline values: CDR1 SGHNT, CDR2 YENEEA. For the CDR3, the DNA is TGTGCCAGCAGCTTAGATCCTCCGGGACTAGCGCACACCGGGGAGCTGTTTTTT. Amino acids: CASSLDPPGLAHTGELFF.

The J gene is TRBJ2-2, the V gene TRBV5-1; tentatively, D is TRBD2 (6 bases). V gave up 7 bases and J gave up 6 bases, with 16 bases separating them. This CDR3 is built from 14 residues. Germline CDR1 reads SGHRS; CDR2 reads YFSETQ. CDR3 in DNA: TGCGCCAGCGCTGAAGCGGGCAGATCCGGGGAGCTGTTTTTT. This codes for CASAEAGRSGELFF. Variable domain in full (rest from reference TRBV5-1 and TRBJ2-2): KAGVTQTPRYLIKTRGQQVTLSCSPISGHRSVSWYQQTPGQGLQFLFEYFSETQRNKGNFPGRFSGRQFSNSRSEMNVSTLELGDSALYLCASAEAGRSGELFFGEGSRLTVL.